The present T cell receptor (beta chain) was sequenced within a study of T-cell memory formation after mild COVID-19. With constant-segment primers, 5'RACE yielded cDNA libraries of TCR alpha and TCR beta that carried sample barcodes and UMIs. MiXCR was run by TCRdb on the 5' RACE reads, yielding one entry per CDR3 protein. Of about 57,000 distinct CDR3 sequences detected, over 9% appear once; the ten largest clones hold around 23%. This clonotype was seen a few times. Germline lookup yields CDR1 SGHNT and CDR2 YENEEA. The CDR3 is 13 amino acids. Trimming stripped 5 bases from V and 5 bases from J, with 12 bases between.

V usage is TRBV11-3 and J usage is TRBJ1-1; possibly TRBD1 for D (6 bases). Sequencing input: PBMCs or a T cell subset sorted from them (not recorded which). This sequence originates from a young man who had mild COVID-19 (a few samples of this study predate the infection). Cell type and time point are not known. The CDR3 nucleotides read TGTGCCAGCAGCCCTAGGGGGGGGACTGAAGCTTTCTTT. This sequence encodes CASSPRGGTEAFF.